This TCR beta chain was found in a study of shared clonotypes between healthy human individuals. The method was immunoSEQ multiplex PCR; TCRdb's version includes in-frame clones alone and lacks a portion of them. The table has some 380,000 clones, just over 95% seen once. The clonotype originates from a man younger than 45 in good health. The sample consisted of memory CD8+ T cells sorted from blood. Subset specified: CD45RO+ cells pooled with CCR7-negative TemRA cells.

The CDR3 sequence is CASSQDAGLQVGYNEQFF. The CDR3 coding sequence is TGCGCCAGCAGCCAAGATGCGGGACTACAGGTTGGGTACAATGAGCAGTTCTTC. The genes are TRBV4-1 and TRBJ2-1, with 7 positions matching TRBD2. This CDR3 has 18 residues. V lost 0 bases and J lost 4; bases outside the gene matches: 12. CDR1 is MGHRA and CDR2 is YSYEKL in the germline V gene.